This T cell receptor (beta chain) was identified in a study of blood T cell repertoires in COVID-19. About the research overall: There were acute and convalescent COVID-19 samples, and they came from the United States, Italy and Spain.

Assay: immunoSEQ multiplex PCR; the TCRdb copy retains only in-frame clones and omits some. The sample contains roughly 220,000 clones, roughly 84% of which appear only once. V was trimmed by 0 bases and J by 6 bases, leaving 8 bases between them. The CDR3 is made up of 13 amino acids. The chain couples TRBV12-3 or TRBV12-4 to TRBJ1-2; D is uncertain. The clonotype was recovered from a woman aged 40 to 50 who had recovered from COVID-19. The source material was PBMCs or T cells enriched from blood (not recorded which). The CDR3 spells CASSLAGRDGYTF. The CDR3 DNA reads TGTGCCAGCAGTTTAGCCGGGAGGGATGGCTACACCTTC.